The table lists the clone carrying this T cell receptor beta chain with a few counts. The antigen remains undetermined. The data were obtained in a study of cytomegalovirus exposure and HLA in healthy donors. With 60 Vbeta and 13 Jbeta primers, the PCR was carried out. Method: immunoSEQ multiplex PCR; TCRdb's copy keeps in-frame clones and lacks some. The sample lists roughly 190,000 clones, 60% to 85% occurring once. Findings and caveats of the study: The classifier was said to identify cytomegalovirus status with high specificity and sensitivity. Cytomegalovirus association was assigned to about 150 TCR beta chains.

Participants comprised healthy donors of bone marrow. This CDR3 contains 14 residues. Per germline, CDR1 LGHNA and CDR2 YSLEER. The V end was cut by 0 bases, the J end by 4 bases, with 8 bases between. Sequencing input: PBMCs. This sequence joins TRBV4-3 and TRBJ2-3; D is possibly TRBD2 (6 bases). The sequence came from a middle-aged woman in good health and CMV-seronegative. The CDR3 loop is CASSQDGRSDTQYF. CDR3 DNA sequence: TGCGCCAGCAGCCAAGACGGGAGATCAGATACGCAGTATTTT.